The sequence of this T cell receptor beta chain was determined in a study of a mutant IDH1 vaccine in newly diagnosed glioma listed by TCRdb under 2021. Regarding the study in general: Of the 32 patients who were treated, 62.5% were male and about 40% were female, and the mean age was about 40 years. Prior to enrollment, standard therapy consisting of radiotherapy alone, temozolomide alone, or radiochemotherapy with temozolomide had been administered to patients, with the combination being received by most patients. Peripheral blood was collected at six visits: V03 (baseline), V05, V07, V10, V12 and V13. Longitudinal TCRB deep sequencing was done for fewer than 30 treated patients, wherever samples were available for exploratory analyses.

Spanning cysteine to phenylalanine, the CDR3 consists of 16 amino acids. The kept DNA is CDR3 alone, 48 bases in frame from the first base. Reading the germline V gene (reference sequence) gives CDR1 MNHNY and CDR2 SVGAGI. Compared with germline, V lacks 5 bases and J lacks 10 bases; bases without a gene match: 13. Libraries were built with the immunoSEQ multiplex PCR assay. The hsTCRB Kit was used according to the manufacturer's protocol to amplify rearranged TCR beta chain sequences. TCRB libraries were sequenced on an Illumina MiSeq. The published analysis was carried out like this. The proprietary platform of the kit vendor was used for demultiplexing, trimming and gene mapping. TCRdb took over this immuneACCESS table, retaining in-frame rearrangements with V and J assigned. Such tables are incomplete; in checked studies, under half of the missing clones stem from an unresolved V gene, and the remainder is unexplained. That table is the source of V, J and clone size, and D and trimming were worked out from the DNA. Counted in this sample were over 80,000 clones; 70% to 90% of them appeared once. The top ten clonotypes cover 0.5% to 0.6% of the sample.

To note about this clone: Its antigen target is currently unknown. Within one base of it there is no much larger clone, and no base qualities were kept.

Per the publication, the time point label means: baseline, week 1 (first vaccination visit). Reading the label with the study, this specimen's treatment or condition is: pre-vaccination baseline after standard-of-care therapy. The donors had newly diagnosed IDH1-mutant astrocytomas of WHO grade 3 or 4 that showed loss of nuclear ATRX. The samples were drawn from NOA16, a multicentre, single-arm, open-label phase I trial in Germany that tested a mutant IDH1 peptide vaccine in humans for the first time. Blood drawn at visit V03 was used as the baseline sample for immunogenicity testing. Genomic DNA for TCRB sequencing was isolated from EDTA blood with the DNeasy Blood and Tissue Kit. General study outcomes and caveats: Selection of PBMC samples for TCRB deep sequencing was based on availability. Pseudoprogression appeared unrelated to alterations in the top peripheral T cell clonotypes detected by TCRB sequencing. The authors noted that analyses of patient blood samples could not be reproduced because of sample limitations. Across multiple MHC alleles, vaccine-induced immune responses were seen in 93.3% of patients.

The sequence was collected from a woman aged 45-65 years with glioma. The sample was PBMCs, taken from a glioma patient treated with radiotherapy, temozolomide or both. The chain links TRBV6-6 with TRBJ2-1, and TRBD1 aligns with 11 junction nucleotides. The DNA sequence reads TGTGCCAGCAGTCCCCGGCCGGGACAGGGGGTAAAGGAGCAGTTCTTC. It specifies CASSPRPGQGVKEQFF.